Presented here are 18 T cell receptor beta chains from one specimen sequenced in a study of T-cell memory formation after mild COVID-19. TCRdb re-derived calls from the 5' RACE reads in MiXCR, one entry per CDR3 protein. In the table there are hundreds of thousands of distinct CDR3 sequences, approximately 22% of which are singletons. Sequenced input: PBMCs or a T cell subset sorted from them (not recorded which). The receptors shown here come from a man younger than 30 who had mild COVID-19 (a few samples of this study predate the infection). Cell type and time point are not known.

The rearrangement joins TRBV5-6 to TRBJ2-3; D uncertain. V was cut by 0 bases and J by 4 bases, with 12 bases left in between. This CDR3 is built from 15 residues. Germline V lookup: CDR1 SGHDT, CDR2 YYEEEE. The DNA of the CDR3 is TGTGCCAGCAGCTTGGTTTCACCCGGGTCAGATACGCAGTATTTT. As protein: CASSLVSPGSDTQYF. Full variable domain (remainder filled in from reference TRBV5-6 and TRBJ2-3): DAGVTQSPTHLIKTRGQQVTLRCSPKSGHDTVSWYQQALGQGPQFIFQYYEEEERQRGNFPDRFSGHQFPNYSSELNVNALLLGDSALYLCASSLVSPGSDTQYFGPGTRLTVL.

The CDR3 here is CASSPWTSGEETQYF. The CDR3 nucleotides are TGTGCCAGCAGCCCTTGGACTAGCGGGGAGGAGACCCAGTACTTC. The rearrangement links TRBV7-9 to TRBJ2-5; 12 bases fit TRBD2. Per the germline V gene, CDR1 is SEHNR and CDR2 is FQNEAQ (reference sequence). The CDR3 spans 15 residues. V lost 5 bases, J lost 5 bases, and 6 bases stayed unmatched.

The CDR3 DNA follows: TGTGCCAGCAGCCACTTACAGGGGAATTCACCCCTCCACTTT. Encoded protein: CASSHLQGNSPLHF. V gene TRBV4-2 combines with J gene TRBJ1-6, with 7 bases identical to TRBD1. The ends lost 3 bases at V and 7 bases at J; junction bases unmatched: 3. The V gene's germline CDR1 is LGHNA and CDR2 YNFKEQ. This CDR3 region has 14 residues.

The chain couples TRBV21-1 to TRBJ2-5. TRBV21-1 is termed a pseudogene. The CDR3 contains 10 residues. CDR3: CASFLETQYF. The DNA for the CDR3 is TGTGCCAGCTTCCTGGAGACCCAGTACTTC.

This chain uses TRBV7-3 with TRBJ2-3, with TRBD2 matching 11 bases. CDR3 length equals 16 residues. Germline V lookup: CDR1 SGHTA, CDR2 FQGTGA. The junction had 6 bases not matched to a gene; V was cut back by 4 bases and J by 3 bases. The CDR3 loop reads CASSSLAGDSTDTQYF. The CDR3 coding sequence is TGTGCCAGCAGCTCACTAGCGGGGGATTCGACAGATACGCAGTATTTT.

CDR3 bases: TGTGCCAGCAGCTCCCGGGGGCCTTCCTACAATGAGCAGTTCTTC. This encodes CASSSRGPSYNEQFF. V and J are TRBV9 and TRBJ2-1, with D perhaps matching TRBD1 or TRBD2 (6 bases each). Per germline, CDR1 SGDLS and CDR2 YYNGEE. The CDR3 spans 15 residues. With 4 bases removed from V and 1 base from J, the gap between germline ends came to 12 bases.

Remarks on this clonotype: A much bigger clone sits one base away, suggesting this may be a read error. This chain links TRBV2 with TRBJ2-6, with 7 nucleotides matching TRBD1. Germline loops: CDR1 SNHLY, CDR2 FYNNEI. The CDR3 runs to 17 residues. In DNA form, the CDR3 reads TGTTCCAGCAGTGAAGGGGGCAGCTCCTCTGGGGCCAACGTCCTGACTTTC. Protein sequence: CSSSEGGSSSGANVLTF.

The V and J genes are TRBV5-1 and TRBJ2-5, with a tentative D call TRBD1 (6 bases). Germline CDR1 SGHRS, CDR2 YFSETQ. The CDR3 extends over 14 amino acids. The V and J ends lost 4 bases and 1 base respectively, with 11 bases between them. CDR3 residues: CASSPLGAQETQYF. The CDR3 DNA reads as TGCGCCAGCAGCCCCCTGGGGGCCCAAGAGACCCAGTACTTC.

This clonotype has only a few counts. This sequence joins TRBV6-2 or TRBV6-3 and TRBJ2-1, with TRBD1 identical over 8 bases. The V gene end was trimmed by 8 bases and the J gene end by 7 bases; junction bases not matched to a gene: 10. The CDR3 runs 14 residues. Germline loops: CDR1 MNHEY, CDR2 SVGEGT. CDR3: CASFPGGSRNEQFF. DNA for the CDR3: TGTGCCAGCTTCCCAGGGGGCTCACGGAATGAGCAGTTCTTC.

This clonotype was recorded only once. V gene TRBV5-4 combines with J gene TRBJ2-7, with D perhaps matching TRBD1 or TRBD2 (6 bases each). Germline CDR1 is SGHNT and CDR2 is YYREEE (reference sequence). V lost 0 bases and J lost 0, with 13 bases in between. The CDR3 totals 16 residues. The CDR3 spells CASSLALKGGSYEQYF. CDR3 sequence (DNA): TGTGCCAGCAGCTTGGCACTGAAGGGGGGCTCCTACGAGCAGTACTTC. The whole variable domain, remainder taken from reference TRBV5-4 and TRBJ2-7, is ETGVTQSPTHLIKTRGQQVTLRCSSQSGHNTVSWYQQALGQGPQFIFQYYREEENGRGNFPPRFSGLQFPNYSSELNVNALELDDSALYLCASSLALKGGSYEQYFGPGTRLTVT.

The V and J genes are TRBV7-2 and TRBJ2-7, with TRBD1 matching 7 bases. This CDR3 is built from 16 residues. Germline CDR1 and CDR2: SGHTA and FQGNSA. The V segment lost 1 base and the J segment 7 bases; nucleotides outside the gene matches: 13. The CDR3 sequence: CASSLDSNRGKGEQYV. CDR3 in DNA: TGTGCCAGCAGCTTAGATTCCAACAGGGGAAAAGGGGAGCAGTACGTC.

This clonotype was counted only a few times. The rearrangement uses TRBV5-1 and TRBJ1-1, with D tentatively TRBD1 (6 bases). Per the germline V gene, CDR1 is SGHRS and CDR2 is YFSETQ. V was trimmed by 1 base and J by 2 bases, leaving 9 bases between them. The CDR3 totals 14 residues. The CDR3 loop is CASSLLDSNTEAFF. The DNA for the CDR3 is TGCGCCAGCAGCTTGTTGGACAGTAACACTGAAGCTTTCTTT.

The chain carries TRBV20-1 and TRBJ2-7; D remains ambiguous. The CDR3 consists of 14 residues. Germline CDR1 DFQATT, CDR2 SNEGSKA (reference sequence). Trimming removed 6 bases at V and 6 bases at J, with 21 bases between. The CDR3 DNA follows: TGCAGTGCAGAGACTGGTAATTGGGTCTCCGAGCAGTACTTC. Translated, it gives CSAETGNWVSEQYF.

This clonotype has more than one count but fewer than ten. The chain joins TRBV28 to TRBJ1-1; D gene ambiguous. The CDR3 runs to 13 residues. Germline CDR1 reads MDHEN; CDR2 reads SYDVKM. The V end lost 6 bases, the J end lost 1 base, and 9 bases lay between the germline ends. CDR3 bases: TGTGCCAGCAGAACCCGTTCGAACACTGAAGCTTTCTTT. Its protein product is CASRTRSNTEAFF.

The V and J genes are TRBV15 and TRBJ2-2, with no clear D. Trimming removed 8 bases at V and 6 bases at J, with 19 bases between. Germline V gene sequence: CDR1 LNHNV, CDR2 YYDKDF (reference sequence). CDR3 size: 15 residues. This CDR3 reads CATRDSDPNPGELFF. The CDR3 bases are TGTGCCACCCGTGACTCCGACCCCAATCCCGGGGAGCTGTTTTTT.

The V gene is TRBV5-1, the J gene TRBJ2-1; 7 nucleotides match TRBD1. Losses at the gene ends were 4 bases for V and 8 bases for J; bases not matched to a gene: 6. Germline-derived CDR1 and CDR2 are SGHRS and YFSETQ. The CDR3 extends over 13 amino acids. The CDR3: CASSLGQADEQFF. In nucleotides, the CDR3 is TGCGCCAGCAGCCTCGGACAGGCTGATGAGCAGTTCTTC.

This clonotype has only a few counts. The rearrangement uses TRBV20-1 and TRBJ2-7; the match to TRBD1 covers 7 bases. J gave up 4 bases and V 3 bases, and 3 bases lay outside the gene matches. This CDR3 region has 12 residues. CDR1 is DFQATT, CDR2 SNEGSKA, per germline (reference sequence). The CDR3 here is CSARTGRYEQYV. Written as DNA, the CDR3 is TGCAGTGCTAGGACAGGGAGATACGAGCAGTACGTC.

This clonotype was seen a handful of times. The rearrangement joins TRBV20-1 to TRBJ1-2; 7 positions match TRBD1. The CDR3 has 14 amino acids. V dropped 3 bases and J dropped 4; count of bases not matched to a gene: 8. Germline loops: CDR1 DFQATT, CDR2 SNEGSKA (reference sequence). CDR3: CSASKNRGGYGYTF. CDR3 in DNA: TGCAGTGCTAGCAAGAACAGGGGTGGCTATGGCTACACCTTC.